Below, 2 T cell receptor beta chains from the same sample are listed, as sequenced in a study of cytomegalovirus exposure and HLA in healthy donors. PCR involved 60 Vbeta and 13 Jbeta primers. Produced via immunoSEQ multiplex PCR; TCRdb's table is partial and in-frame only. In the table there are nearly 100,000 clones, roughly 10% of which are singletons. The sequenced sample consisted of PBMCs. These receptors originate from a man aged 45-60 years in good health and CMV-seropositive.

The chain couples TRBV19 to TRBJ1-5; D is undetermined. The length of the CDR3 is 13 residues. Germline V CDR1 and CDR2: LNHDA, SQIVND (reference sequence). Trimming took off 4 bases at V and 3 bases at J, with 7 bases between the two ends. CDR3 DNA: TGTGCCAGTAGTAGACAAAACAATCAGCCCCAGCATTTT. This codes for CASSRQNNQPQHF.

This rearrangement joins TRBV18 to TRBJ1-1, with D possibly TRBD1 on 6 matching bases. V gave up 1 base and J gave up 1 base, with 7 bases separating them. This CDR3 has 14 amino acids. The germline gives CDR1 KGHSH, CDR2 LQKENI. This CDR3 is CASSPQGQNTEAFF. The CDR3 nucleotides are TGTGCCAGCTCACCACAGGGACAGAACACTGAAGCTTTCTTT. Full variable domain (missing parts from reference TRBV18 and TRBJ1-1): NAGVMQNPRHLVRRRGQEARLRCSPMKGHSHVYWYRQLPEEGLKFMVYLQKENIIDESGMPKERFSAEFPKEGPSILRIQQVVRGDSAAYFCASSPQGQNTEAFFGQGTRLTVV.